These T cell receptor beta chains were read from a single sample in a study of blood T cell repertoires in COVID-19. Generated by immunoSEQ multiplex PCR, the TCRdb table keeps only in-frame clones and is missing some. The sample holds around 75,000 clones, 70% to 90% seen once. The specimen was peripheral blood. All receptors derive from a human donor in a cohort sampled during active COVID-19. The CDR3 runs from the conserved cysteine through the conserved F or W. The order of the fields is V gene, D gene, clone size, J gene, CDR3 protein, CDR3 DNA. The D gene is left open where the match is weak. Some rows have no size entry. The others give once, few or many, or a class for an expanded clone.

V gene: TRBV7-8; D gene: TRBD1; clone size: -; J gene: TRBJ2-5; CDR3 protein: CASSSRTGTQETQYF; CDR3 DNA: TGTGCCAGCAGCTCCCGGACAGGGACACAAGAGACCCAGTACTTC
V gene: TRBV18; D gene: TRBD2; clone size: -; J gene: TRBJ2-7; CDR3 protein: CASSPHRLAGPYEQYF; CDR3 DNA: TGTGCCAGCTCACCTCATAGGCTAGCGGGACCCTACGAGCAGTACTTC
V gene: TRBV5-1; D gene: TRBD2; clone size: -; J gene: TRBJ2-2; CDR3 protein: CASKRGTTGELFF; CDR3 DNA: TGCGCCAGCAAGCGGGGGACAACCGGGGAGCTGTTTTTT
V gene: TRBV18; D gene: -; clone size: -; J gene: TRBJ1-1; CDR3 protein: CASSRELDTEAFF; CDR3 DNA: TGTGCCAGCTCACGAGAACTGGACACTGAAGCTTTCTTT
V gene: TRBV19; D gene: -; clone size: -; J gene: TRBJ2-3; CDR3 protein: CASSIAGLTDTQYF; CDR3 DNA: TGTGCCAGTAGTATAGCGGGACTCACAGATACGCAGTATTTT
V gene: TRBV27; D gene: -; clone size: -; J gene: TRBJ1-2; CDR3 protein: CASSRDRSYGYTF; CDR3 DNA: TGTGCCAGCAGTCGTGACAGGTCCTATGGCTACACCTTC
V gene: TRBV9; D gene: -; clone size: -; J gene: TRBJ1-4; CDR3 protein: CASSAGNRQASNEKLFF; CDR3 DNA: TGTGCCAGCAGCGCTGGAAACCGACAGGCCTCTAATGAAAAACTGTTTTTT
V gene: TRBV4-2; D gene: TRBD2; clone size: -; J gene: TRBJ2-3; CDR3 protein: CASSQGVAGGSDTQYF; CDR3 DNA: TGTGCCAGCAGCCAAGGGGTAGCGGGAGGGTCAGATACGCAGTATTTT
V gene: TRBV7-3; D gene: TRBD2; clone size: -; J gene: TRBJ2-7; CDR3 protein: CASSFSPLAGGSRGEQYF; CDR3 DNA: TGTGCCAGCAGCTTCTCACCTCTAGCGGGAGGCAGCCGGGGGGAGCAGTACTTC
V gene: TRBV7-2; D gene: -; clone size: -; J gene: TRBJ2-7; CDR3 protein: CASQPSTGIYEQYF; CDR3 DNA: TGTGCCAGTCAGCCATCGACAGGTATCTACGAGCAGTACTTC
V gene: TRBV29-1; D gene: -; clone size: -; J gene: TRBJ2-2; CDR3 protein: CSVRAGPGELFF; CDR3 DNA: TGCAGCGTCCGCGCAGGGCCCGGGGAGCTGTTTTTT
V gene: TRBV19; D gene: TRBD1; clone size: -; J gene: TRBJ2-7; CDR3 protein: CASSIAAGQGRYEQYF; CDR3 DNA: TGTGCCAGTAGTATAGCCGCGGGACAGGGTAGGTACGAGCAGTACTTC
V gene: TRBV2; D gene: -; clone size: once; J gene: TRBJ2-1; CDR3 protein: CASSLHSSGGDEQFF; CDR3 DNA: TGTGCCAGCAGTCTTCATAGTTCGGGGGGCGATGAGCAGTTCTTC
V gene: TRBV2; D gene: -; clone size: -; J gene: TRBJ2-3; CDR3 protein: CASRVEASEADTDTQYF; CDR3 DNA: TGTGCCAGCAGGGTGGAGGCCTCCGAGGCGGACACAGATACGCAGTATTTT
V gene: TRBV18; D gene: -; clone size: -; J gene: TRBJ2-2; CDR3 protein: CASSPDFLTGELFF; CDR3 DNA: TGTGCCAGCTCACCTGACTTTTTGACCGGGGAGCTGTTTTTT
V gene: TRBV19; D gene: -; clone size: -; J gene: TRBJ2-5; CDR3 protein: CASSMGLNQETQYF; CDR3 DNA: TGTGCCAGTAGTATGGGACTCAACCAAGAGACCCAGTACTTC
V gene: TRBV6-2/TRBV6-3; D gene: -; clone size: -; J gene: TRBJ2-7; CDR3 protein: CASSLRQNEQYF; CDR3 DNA: TGTGCCAGCAGCCTAAGACAGAACGAGCAGTACTTC
V gene: TRBV6-5; D gene: TRBD1; clone size: -; J gene: TRBJ1-1; CDR3 protein: CASSLDRGRAEAFF; CDR3 DNA: TGTGCCAGCAGTCTGGACAGGGGGCGGGCTGAAGCTTTCTTT
V gene: TRBV21-1; D gene: -; clone size: -; J gene: TRBJ1-4; CDR3 protein: CASSKLGAGAVCATNEKLFF; CDR3 DNA: TGTGCCAGCAGCAAACTCGGAGCGGGTGCCGTCTGTGCAACTAATGAAAAACTGTTTTTT
V gene: TRBV24-1; D gene: -; clone size: -; J gene: TRBJ2-1; CDR3 protein: CATSRTVTNPPYNEQFF; CDR3 DNA: TGTGCCACCAGTAGGACAGTGACAAACCCCCCCTACAATGAGCAGTTCTTC
V gene: TRBV3-1/TRBV3-2; D gene: -; clone size: -; J gene: TRBJ1-4; CDR3 protein: CASSYGGTNEKLFF; CDR3 DNA: TGTGCCAGCAGCTATGGGGGCACTAATGAAAAACTGTTTTTT
V gene: TRBV5-1; D gene: -; clone size: -; J gene: TRBJ1-1; CDR3 protein: CASSLVAGSNTEAFF; CDR3 DNA: TGCGCCAGCAGCTTGGTTGCAGGGTCGAACACTGAAGCTTTCTTT